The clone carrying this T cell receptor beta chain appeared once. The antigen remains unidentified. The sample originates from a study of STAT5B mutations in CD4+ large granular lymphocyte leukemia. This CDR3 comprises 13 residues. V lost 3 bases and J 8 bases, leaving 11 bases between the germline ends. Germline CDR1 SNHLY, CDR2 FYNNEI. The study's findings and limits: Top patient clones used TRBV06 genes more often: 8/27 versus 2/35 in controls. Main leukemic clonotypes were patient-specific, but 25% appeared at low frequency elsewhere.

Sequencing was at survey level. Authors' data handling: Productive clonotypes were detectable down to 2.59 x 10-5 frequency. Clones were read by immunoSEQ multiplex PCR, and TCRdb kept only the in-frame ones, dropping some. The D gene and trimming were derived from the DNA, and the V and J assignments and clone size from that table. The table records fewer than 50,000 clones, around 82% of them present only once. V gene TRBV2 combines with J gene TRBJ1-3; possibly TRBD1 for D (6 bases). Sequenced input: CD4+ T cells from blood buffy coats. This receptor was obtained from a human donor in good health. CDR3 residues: CASSDDRSDTIYF. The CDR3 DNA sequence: TGTGCCAGCAGTGATGACAGGAGTGACACCATATATTTT. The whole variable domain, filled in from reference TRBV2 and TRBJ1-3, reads EPEVTQTPSHQVTQMGQEVILRCVPISNHLYFYWYRQILGQKVEFLVSFYNNEISEKSEIFDDQFSVERPDGSNFTLKIRSTKLEDSAMYFCASSDDRSDTIYFGEGSWLTVV.